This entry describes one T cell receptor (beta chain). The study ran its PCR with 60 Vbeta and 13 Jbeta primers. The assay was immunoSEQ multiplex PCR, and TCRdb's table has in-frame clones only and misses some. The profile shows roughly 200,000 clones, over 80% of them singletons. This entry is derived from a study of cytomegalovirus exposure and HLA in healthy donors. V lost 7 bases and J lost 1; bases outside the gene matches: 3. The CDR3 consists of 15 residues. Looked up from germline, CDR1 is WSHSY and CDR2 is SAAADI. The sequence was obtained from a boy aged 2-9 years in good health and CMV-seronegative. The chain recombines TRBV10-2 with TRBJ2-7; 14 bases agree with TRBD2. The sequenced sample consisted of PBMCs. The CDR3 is CASKGTSGSSYEQYF. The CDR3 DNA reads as TGCGCCAGCAAAGGGACTAGCGGGAGTTCCTACGAGCAGTACTTC.